This T cell receptor beta chain was recovered during a study of blood T cell repertoires in COVID-19. After removal of 0 bases from V and 2 bases from J, the junction contained 6 bases not matched to a gene. The CDR3 totals 16 residues. In germline, CDR1 is MNHEY, CDR2 SMNVEV (reference sequence). TCRdb's copy holds only in-frame clones and misses some; the assay was immunoSEQ multiplex PCR. The sample lists around 100,000 clones; about 89% were seen once. The sequenced material came from peripheral blood. The clonotype comes from a man between 50 and 59 years old with acute or convalescent COVID-19. The chain uses TRBV27 and TRBJ1-2, with 7 bases identical to TRBD1. Written as DNA, the CDR3 is TGTGCCAGCAGTTTATCCTTCTCGACAGGGAACTATGGCTACACCTTC. Amino acid sequence: CASSLSFSTGNYGYTF.